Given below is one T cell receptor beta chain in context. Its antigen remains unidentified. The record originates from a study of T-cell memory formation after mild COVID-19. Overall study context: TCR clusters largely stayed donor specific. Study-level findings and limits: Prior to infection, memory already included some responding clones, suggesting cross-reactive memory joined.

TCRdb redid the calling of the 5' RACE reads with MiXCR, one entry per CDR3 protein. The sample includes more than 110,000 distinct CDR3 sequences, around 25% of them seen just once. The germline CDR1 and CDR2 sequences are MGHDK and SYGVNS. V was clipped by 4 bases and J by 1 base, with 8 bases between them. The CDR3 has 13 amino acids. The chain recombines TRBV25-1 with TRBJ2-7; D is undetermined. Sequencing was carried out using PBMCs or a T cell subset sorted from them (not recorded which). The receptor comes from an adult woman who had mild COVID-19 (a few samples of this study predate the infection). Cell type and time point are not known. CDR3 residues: CASSVTDSYEQYF. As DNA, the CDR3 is TGTGCCAGCAGTGTGACGGATTCCTACGAGCAGTACTTC.